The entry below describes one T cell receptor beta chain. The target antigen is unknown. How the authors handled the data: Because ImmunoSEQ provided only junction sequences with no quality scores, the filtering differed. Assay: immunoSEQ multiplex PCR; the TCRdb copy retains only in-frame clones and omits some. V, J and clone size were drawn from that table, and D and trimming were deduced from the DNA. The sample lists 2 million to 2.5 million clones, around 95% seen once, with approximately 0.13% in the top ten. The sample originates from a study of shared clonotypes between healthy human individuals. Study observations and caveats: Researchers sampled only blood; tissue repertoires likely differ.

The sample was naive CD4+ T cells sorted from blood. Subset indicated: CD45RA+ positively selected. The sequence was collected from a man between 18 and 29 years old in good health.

Here the CDR3 reads CSVETKDTQYF. In nucleotides, the CDR3 is TGCAGCGTTGAAACCAAAGATACGCAGTATTTT. The chain uses TRBV29-1 and TRBJ2-3, with D unclear. The CDR3 extends over 11 amino acids. The germline V and J ends were trimmed by 2 bases and 5 bases, with 5 bases remaining between them. Germline V lookup: CDR1 SQVTM, CDR2 ANQGSEA.